The source of this T cell receptor beta chain is a study of OX40 agonist ivuxolimab in advanced cancers. At the level of the whole study: Ivuxolimab was an agonistic, fully human IgG2 monoclonal antibody directed against OX40 (CD134), a costimulatory receptor. Prior anti-PD-1, anti-PD-L1 or anti-CTLA-4 therapy was permitted, and checkpoint inhibitors had been received by about 44% of dose-escalation patients. Intravenous ivuxolimab was administered to patients every 2 weeks at six dose levels: 0.01, 0.1, 0.3, 1.5, 3 and 10 mg/kg. Peripheral TCRbeta sequencing aimed to test whether ivuxolimab altered TCR sequence diversity and caused clonal T-cell expansion. The paper describes the monotherapy dose-escalation part (N ≈ 49 patients) of the phase I trial of ivuxolimab. Partial responses occurred in three dose-escalation patients: two with cutaneous melanoma and one with hepatocellular carcinoma. In the dose-escalation cohort, roughly four fifths of patients were male, and the mean age was approximately 64 years, with a range of 23 to 79. Of the 52 patients in dose escalation, 19 had hepatocellular carcinoma, some 15 had melanoma, 9 had renal cell carcinoma and 9 had head and neck cancer.

V is cut by 6 bases and J by 12 bases, and the space between the germline ends is 9 bases. The CDR3 spans 9 residues, from the cysteine through the phenylalanine. This entry keeps only the CDR3 DNA: 27 bases, framed from base 1. For CDR1 and CDR2, the germline V gene (reference sequence) lists DFQATT and SNEGSKA. What the authors observed across the whole study: After ivuxolimab, CD8+ T cells had more expanded clones than CD4+ T cells on average. The antigen specificity of the clonally expanded peripheral T cells was not determined. Clonal expansion of both CD4+ and CD8+ blood T cells was observed from baseline to week 6 at doses 0.1 to 3.0 mg/kg. Low levels of normalized T-cell clonal expansion were also seen in some nonresponding patients. In the 0.1-3.0 mg/kg groups, partial responders had among the lowest normalized peripheral clonal expansion, particularly in CD8+ T cells.

With respect to this clone: Its binding antigen is unknown. Per-nucleotide qualities are absent, and no much larger clonotype sits a single base away.

The trial excluded patients who had a history of autoimmune disease or who were on systemic immunosuppression. Peripheral blood for TCR sequencing was collected from all dose cohorts at baseline, on cycle 4 day 1, and on cycle 7 day 1. Samples were obtained from an open-label, multicenter, first-in-human phase I dose-escalation trial of ivuxolimab. Adults with locally advanced or metastatic melanoma, renal cell, hepatocellular, or head and neck squamous cell carcinoma were enrolled in the trial. CD4+ and CD8+ T cells were sorted separately from peripheral blood before TCR sequencing. Genomic DNA was isolated from the sorted cells so that the TCRbeta CDR3 region could be sequenced. The immunoSEQ Assay was used to sequence the TCRbeta CDR3 regions. The table was pulled from immuneACCESS by TCRdb, which kept in-frame rearrangements only. Such tables lose some clones; where checked, under half of the loss comes from unresolved V genes, and the rest has no known cause. This sample gives under 100,000 clones in total; approximately 80% of them show up just once. The ten largest account for less than 5.5% of the sample.

This clonotype was sampled from an adult with an advanced solid tumor such as melanoma, head and neck, liver or kidney cancer. The rearranged chain carries TRBV20-1 and TRBJ2-1, with no confident D gene call. Sequences were derived from CD4+ or CD8+ T cells sorted from blood, sampled in a trial of the OX40 agonist ivuxolimab. The DNA reads TGCAGTGCAGGGTTTGGGCAGTTCTTC. Its amino acids are CSAGFGQFF.